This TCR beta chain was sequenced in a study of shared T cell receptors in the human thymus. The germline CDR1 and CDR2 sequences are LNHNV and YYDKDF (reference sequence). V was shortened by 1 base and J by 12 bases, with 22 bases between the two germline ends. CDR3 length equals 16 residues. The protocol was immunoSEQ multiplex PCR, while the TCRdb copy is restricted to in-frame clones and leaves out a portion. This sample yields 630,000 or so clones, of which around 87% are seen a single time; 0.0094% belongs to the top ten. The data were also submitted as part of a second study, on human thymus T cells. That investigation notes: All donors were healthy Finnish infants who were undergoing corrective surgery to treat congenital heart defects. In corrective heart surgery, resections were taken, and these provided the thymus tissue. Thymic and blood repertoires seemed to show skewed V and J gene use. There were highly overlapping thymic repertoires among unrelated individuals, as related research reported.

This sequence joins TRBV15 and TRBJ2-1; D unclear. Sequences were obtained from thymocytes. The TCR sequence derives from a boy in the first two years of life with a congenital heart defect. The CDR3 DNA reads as TGTGCCACCAGCAGAGGAGGTGATCTAGGTACATTCGGGCAGTTCTTC. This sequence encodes CATSRGGDLGTFGQFF.